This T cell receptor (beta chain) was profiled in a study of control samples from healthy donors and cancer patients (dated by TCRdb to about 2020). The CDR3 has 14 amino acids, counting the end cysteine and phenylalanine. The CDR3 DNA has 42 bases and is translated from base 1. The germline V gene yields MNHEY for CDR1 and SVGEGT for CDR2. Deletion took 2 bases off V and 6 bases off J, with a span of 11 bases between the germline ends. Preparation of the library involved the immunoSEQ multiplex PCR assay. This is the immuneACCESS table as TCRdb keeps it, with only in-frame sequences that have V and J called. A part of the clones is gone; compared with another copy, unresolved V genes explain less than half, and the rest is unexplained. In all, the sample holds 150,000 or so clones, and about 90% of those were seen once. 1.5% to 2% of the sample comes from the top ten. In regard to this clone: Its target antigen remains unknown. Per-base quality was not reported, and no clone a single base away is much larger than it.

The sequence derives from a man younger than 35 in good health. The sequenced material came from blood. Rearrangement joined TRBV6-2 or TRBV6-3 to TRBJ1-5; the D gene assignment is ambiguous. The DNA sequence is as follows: TGTGCCAGCAGTTACCGCCCAGCGGGTCAGCCCCAGCATTTT. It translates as CASSYRPAGQPQHF.